This T cell receptor beta chain was identified during a study of T cells in tumors after PD-1 blockade. Looked up from germline, CDR1 is SGHKS and CDR2 is YYEKEE (reference sequence). CDR3 length equals 12 residues. V lost 5 bases and J 3 bases, leaving 9 bases between the germline ends. The repertoire was sequenced with immunoSEQ multiplex PCR; TCRdb's copy has only in-frame clones and lacks some. The sample comprises around 21,000 clones, more than 65% of which are singletons, and roughly 25% rests with the top ten. This material consisted of PBMCs, taken after anti-PD-1 therapy. The sequence was obtained from a human donor with advanced basal cell or squamous cell carcinoma (not recorded which). V is TRBV5-5 and J is TRBJ2-7; no firm D call. CDR3 nucleotide sequence: TGTGCCAGCAGGGGTTCGAGCTACGAGCAGTACTTC. Protein: CASRGSSYEQYF. The variable domain in full, completed from reference TRBV5-5 and TRBJ2-7, reads DAGVTQSPTHLIKTRGQQVTLRCSPISGHKSVSWYQQVLGQGPQFIFQYYEKEERGRGNFPDRFSARQFPNYSSELNVNALLLGDSALYLCASRGSSYEQYFGPGTRLTVT.